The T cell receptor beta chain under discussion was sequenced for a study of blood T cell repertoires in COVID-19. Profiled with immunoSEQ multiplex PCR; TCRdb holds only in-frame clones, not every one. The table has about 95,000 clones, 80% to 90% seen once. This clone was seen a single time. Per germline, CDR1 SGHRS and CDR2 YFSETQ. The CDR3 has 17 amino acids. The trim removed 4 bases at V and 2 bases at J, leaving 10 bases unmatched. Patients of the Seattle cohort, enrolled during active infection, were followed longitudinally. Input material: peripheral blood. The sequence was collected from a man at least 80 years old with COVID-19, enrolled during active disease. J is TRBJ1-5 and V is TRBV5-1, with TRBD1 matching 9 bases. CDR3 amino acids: CASSPGTGYSGNQPQHF. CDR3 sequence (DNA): TGCGCCAGCAGCCCCGGGACAGGGTACAGCGGCAATCAGCCCCAGCATTTT.